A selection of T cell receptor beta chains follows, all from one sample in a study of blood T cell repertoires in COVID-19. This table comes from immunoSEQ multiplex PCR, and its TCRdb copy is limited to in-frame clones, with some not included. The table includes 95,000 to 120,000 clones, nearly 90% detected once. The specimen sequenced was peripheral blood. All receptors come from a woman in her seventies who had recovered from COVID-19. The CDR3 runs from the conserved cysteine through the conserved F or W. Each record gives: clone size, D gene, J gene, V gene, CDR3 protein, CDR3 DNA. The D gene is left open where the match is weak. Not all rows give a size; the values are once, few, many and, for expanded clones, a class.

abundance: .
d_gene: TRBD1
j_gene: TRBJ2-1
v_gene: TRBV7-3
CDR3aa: CASSLYPPPGGNNEQFF
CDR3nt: TGTGCCAGCAGCTTATATCCCCCCCCAGGGGGTAACAATGAGCAGTTCTTC

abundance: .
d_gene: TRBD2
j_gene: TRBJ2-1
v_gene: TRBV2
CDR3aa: CASRATSGLIGEQFF
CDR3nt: TGTGCCAGCAGAGCCACTAGCGGGTTGATCGGTGAGCAGTTCTTC

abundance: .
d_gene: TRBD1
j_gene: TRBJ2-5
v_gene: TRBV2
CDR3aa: CASNAQGASEETQYF
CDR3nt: TGTGCCAGCAACGCCCAGGGGGCGTCGGAAGAGACCCAGTACTTC

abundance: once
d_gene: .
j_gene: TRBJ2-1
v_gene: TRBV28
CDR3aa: CASSPRDTYNEQFF
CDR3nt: TGTGCCAGCAGTCCCCGGGACACGTACAATGAGCAGTTCTTC

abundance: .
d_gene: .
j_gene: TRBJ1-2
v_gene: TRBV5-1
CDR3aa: CASTPRGGSYGYTF
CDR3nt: TGCGCCAGCACCCCTAGGGGTGGTAGCTATGGCTACACCTTC

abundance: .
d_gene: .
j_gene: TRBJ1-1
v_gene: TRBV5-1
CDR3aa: CASSPQPGGPNTEAFF
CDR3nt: TGCGCCAGCAGCCCCCAACCCGGGGGGCCCAACACTGAAGCTTTCTTT

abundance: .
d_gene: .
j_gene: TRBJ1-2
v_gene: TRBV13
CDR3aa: CASSSLEAGNYGYTF
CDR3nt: TGTGCCAGCAGCTCCCTAGAGGCGGGGAACTATGGCTACACCTTC

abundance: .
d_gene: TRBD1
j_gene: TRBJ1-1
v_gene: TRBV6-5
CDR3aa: CASSRTGENEAFF
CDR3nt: TGTGCCAGCAGTCGGACAGGGGAGAATGAAGCTTTCTTT

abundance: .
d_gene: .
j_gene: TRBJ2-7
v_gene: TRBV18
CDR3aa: CASSPPRGRQGITTEQYF
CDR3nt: TGTGCCAGCTCACCACCGCGGGGACGACAGGGTATCACTACCGAGCAGTACTTC

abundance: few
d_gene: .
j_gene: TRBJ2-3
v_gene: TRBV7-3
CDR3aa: CASSFRPRGSTDTQYF
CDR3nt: TGTGCCAGCAGCTTCCGACCCAGGGGAAGCACAGATACGCAGTATTTT

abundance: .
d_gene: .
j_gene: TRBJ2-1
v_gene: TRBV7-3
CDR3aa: CASSPPGYYNEQFF
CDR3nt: TGTGCCAGCAGCCCCCCGGGATACTACAATGAGCAGTTCTTC

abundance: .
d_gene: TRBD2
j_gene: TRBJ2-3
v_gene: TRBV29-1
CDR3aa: CSVGGLAGGPLTDTQYF
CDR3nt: TGCAGCGTCGGGGGACTAGCGGGGGGGCCGCTCACAGATACGCAGTATTTT

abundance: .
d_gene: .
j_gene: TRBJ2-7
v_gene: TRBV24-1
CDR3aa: CATSDPQGYEQYF
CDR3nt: TGTGCCACCAGTGATCCACAGGGCTACGAGCAGTACTTC

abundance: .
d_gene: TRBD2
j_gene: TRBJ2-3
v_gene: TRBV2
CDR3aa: CASSGTSGRADTQYF
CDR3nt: TGTGCCAGCAGTGGGACTAGCGGGAGAGCAGATACGCAGTATTTT

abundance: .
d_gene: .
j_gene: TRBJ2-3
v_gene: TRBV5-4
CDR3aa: CASSLTATDTQYF
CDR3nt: TGTGCCAGCAGCTTGACAGCAACAGATACGCAGTATTTT

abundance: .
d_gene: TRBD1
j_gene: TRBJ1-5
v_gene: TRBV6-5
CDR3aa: CASSYRMDRGDQPQHF
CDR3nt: TGTGCCAGCAGTTACCGGATGGACAGGGGCGATCAGCCCCAGCATTTT

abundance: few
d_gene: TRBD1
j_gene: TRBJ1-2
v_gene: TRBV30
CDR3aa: CAWSDPPGTGLGGYTF
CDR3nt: TGTGCCTGGAGCGACCCACCGGGGACAGGGTTAGGAGGCTACACCTTC

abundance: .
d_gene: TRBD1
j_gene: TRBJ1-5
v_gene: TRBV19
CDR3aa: CASSRDRGSQPQHF
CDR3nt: TGTGCCAGTAGTCGGGACAGGGGAAGCCAGCCCCAGCATTTT

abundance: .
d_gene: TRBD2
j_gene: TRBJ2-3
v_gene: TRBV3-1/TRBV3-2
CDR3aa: CASSLTSAYTDTQYF
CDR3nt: TGTGCCAGCAGCCTAACTAGCGCCTACACAGATACGCAGTATTTT

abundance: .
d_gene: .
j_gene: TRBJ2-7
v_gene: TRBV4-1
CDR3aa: CASSQDAGSEQYF
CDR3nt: TGCGCCAGCAGCCAAGATGCAGGTTCCGAGCAGTACTTC

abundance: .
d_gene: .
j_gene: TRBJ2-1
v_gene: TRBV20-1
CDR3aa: CSAYLNEQFF
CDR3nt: TGCAGTGCCTATTTGAATGAGCAGTTCTTC

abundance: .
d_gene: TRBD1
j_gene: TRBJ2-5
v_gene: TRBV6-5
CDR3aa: CATTGGGETQYF
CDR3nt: TGTGCCACGACAGGGGGGGGTGAGACCCAGTACTTC

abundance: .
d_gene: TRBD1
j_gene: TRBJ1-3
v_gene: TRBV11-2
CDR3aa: CASSSLGTGGNTIYF
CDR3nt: TGTGCCAGCAGCTCTTTGGGGACAGGTGGAAACACCATATATTTT

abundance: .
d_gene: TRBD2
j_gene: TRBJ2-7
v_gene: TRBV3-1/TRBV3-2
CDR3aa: CASSQATSVPTYEQYF
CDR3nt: TGTGCCAGCAGCCAGGCGACTAGCGTACCGACCTACGAGCAGTACTTC

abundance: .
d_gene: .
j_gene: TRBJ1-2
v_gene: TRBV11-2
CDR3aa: CASSLRQGWAYGYTF
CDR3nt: TGTGCCAGCAGCTTACGGCAGGGGTGGGCCTATGGCTACACCTTC

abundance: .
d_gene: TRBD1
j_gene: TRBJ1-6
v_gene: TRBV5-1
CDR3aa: CASSSGQGGSGSPLHF
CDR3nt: TGCGCCAGCAGCTCAGGACAGGGGGGAAGTGGTTCACCCCTCCACTTT

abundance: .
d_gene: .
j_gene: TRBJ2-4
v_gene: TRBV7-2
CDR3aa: CASSLLGRSKNIQYF
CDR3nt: TGTGCCAGCAGCTTACTAGGGAGGTCCAAAAACATTCAGTACTTC

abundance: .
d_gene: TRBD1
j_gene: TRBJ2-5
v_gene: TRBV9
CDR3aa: CASSRQGVRETQYF
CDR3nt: TGTGCCAGCAGCAGACAGGGGGTGAGGGAGACCCAGTACTTC

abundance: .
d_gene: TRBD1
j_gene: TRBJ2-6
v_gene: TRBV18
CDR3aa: CASSPGQGSRGANVLTF
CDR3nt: TGTGCCAGCTCGCCGGGACAGGGGTCGAGAGGGGCCAACGTCCTGACTTTC

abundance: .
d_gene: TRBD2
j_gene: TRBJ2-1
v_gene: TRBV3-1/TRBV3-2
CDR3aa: CASSLGPSGYNEQFF
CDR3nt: TGTGCCAGCAGTCTCGGGCCTAGCGGTTACAATGAGCAGTTCTTC

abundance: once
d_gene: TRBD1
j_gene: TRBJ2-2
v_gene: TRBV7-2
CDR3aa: CASSSDRGRTGELFF
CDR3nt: TGTGCCAGCAGCTCGGACAGGGGGAGGACCGGGGAGCTGTTTTTT

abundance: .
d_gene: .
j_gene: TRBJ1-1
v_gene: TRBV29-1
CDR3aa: CSAQGMYTEAFF
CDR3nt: TGCAGCGCCCAGGGGATGTACACTGAAGCTTTCTTT

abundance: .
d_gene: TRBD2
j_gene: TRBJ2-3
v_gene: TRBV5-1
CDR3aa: CASSLGGLARTDTQYF
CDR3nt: TGCGCCAGCAGCTTGGGAGGACTAGCGCGTACAGATACGCAGTATTTT

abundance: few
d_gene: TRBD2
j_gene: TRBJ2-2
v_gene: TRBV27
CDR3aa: CASRPPRPSGRTGELFF
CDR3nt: TGTGCCAGCAGGCCACCTCGACCTAGCGGGAGGACCGGGGAGCTGTTTTTT

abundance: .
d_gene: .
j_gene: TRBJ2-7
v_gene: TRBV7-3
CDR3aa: CASSLSGIGQTTYEQYF
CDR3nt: TGTGCCAGCAGCTTATCTGGGATCGGACAGACGACCTACGAGCAGTACTTC

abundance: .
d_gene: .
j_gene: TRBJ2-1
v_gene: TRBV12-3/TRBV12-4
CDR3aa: CASRQDGYNEQFF
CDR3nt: TGTGCCAGCAGACAGGACGGATACAATGAGCAGTTCTTC

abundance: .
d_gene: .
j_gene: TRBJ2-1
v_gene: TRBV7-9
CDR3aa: CASSSVESNNEQFF
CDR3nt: TGTGCCAGCAGCTCGGTGGAGAGTAACAATGAGCAGTTCTTC

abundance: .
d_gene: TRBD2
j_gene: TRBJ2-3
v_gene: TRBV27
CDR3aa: CASSLREMPSTDTQYF
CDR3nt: TGTGCCAGCAGTTTGCGGGAGATGCCTAGCACAGATACGCAGTATTTT

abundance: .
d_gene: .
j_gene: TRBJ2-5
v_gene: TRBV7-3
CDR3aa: CASSLNSNGETQYF
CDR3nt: TGTGCCAGCAGCTTAAACTCTAACGGAGAGACCCAGTACTTC

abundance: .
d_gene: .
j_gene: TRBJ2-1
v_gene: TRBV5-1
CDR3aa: CASLEGPYSYNEQFF
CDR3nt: TGCGCCAGTCTTGAGGGTCCTTACTCCTACAATGAGCAGTTCTTC

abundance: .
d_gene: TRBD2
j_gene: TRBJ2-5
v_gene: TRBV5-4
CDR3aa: CASSLVRSGGFQETQYF
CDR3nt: TGTGCCAGCAGCTTGGTTCGTAGCGGGGGTTTTCAAGAGACCCAGTACTTC

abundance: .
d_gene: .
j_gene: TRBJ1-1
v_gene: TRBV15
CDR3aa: CATSRDVGGGWFTEAFF
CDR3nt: TGTGCCACCAGCAGAGATGTGGGGGGAGGGTGGTTCACTGAAGCTTTCTTT

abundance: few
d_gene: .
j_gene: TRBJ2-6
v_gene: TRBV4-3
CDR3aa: CASSQRGSGANVLTF
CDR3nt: TGCGCCAGCAGCCAACGGGGTTCAGGGGCCAACGTCCTGACTTTC

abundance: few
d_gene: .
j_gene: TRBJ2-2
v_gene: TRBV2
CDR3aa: CASRRQPANTGELFF
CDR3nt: TGTGCCAGCAGACGACAGCCCGCGAACACCGGGGAGCTGTTTTTT

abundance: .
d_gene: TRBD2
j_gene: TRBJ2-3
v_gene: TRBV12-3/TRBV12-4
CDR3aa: CAISGGADTQYF
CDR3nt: TGTGCCATTAGCGGGGGGGCAGATACGCAGTATTTT

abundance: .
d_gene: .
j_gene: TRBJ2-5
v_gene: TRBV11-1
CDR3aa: CASSLIGTQYF
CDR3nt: TGTGCCAGCAGCTTAATCGGGACCCAGTACTTC

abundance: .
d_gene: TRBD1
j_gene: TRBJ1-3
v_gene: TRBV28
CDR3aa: CASSSRGLRGSGNTIYF
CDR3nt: TGTGCCAGCAGTTCTAGGGGGCTTCGGGGGTCTGGAAACACCATATATTTT

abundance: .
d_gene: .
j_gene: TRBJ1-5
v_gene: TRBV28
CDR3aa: CASREGNQPQHF
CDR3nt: TGTGCCTCCCGGGAGGGCAATCAGCCCCAGCATTTT